Listed here are 26 T cell receptor beta chains from one sample, sequenced in a study of T cell repertoires in cytomegalovirus infection. TCRdb used MiXCR to reprocess the reads, holding one entry per CDR3 protein. Counted here are some 300,000 distinct CDR3 sequences, about a tenth occurring once; the ten biggest clones make up approximately 2.4%. The source material was PBMCs. These receptor sequences come from a human donor in good health (CMV status not recorded). Some clones in this sample may be carry-over from other donors' samples.

This clonotype has at least ten counts. The chain combines TRBV7-9 with TRBJ2-2; 7 bases map to TRBD1. The CDR3 consists of 16 residues. CDR1 is SEHNR and CDR2 is FQNEAQ in the germline V gene (reference sequence). V was pared by 5 bases and J by 0 bases, with 6 bases of the junction left unmatched. The CDR3 spells CASSTQGIPNTGELFF. CDR3 nucleotide sequence: TGTGCCAGCAGCACACAGGGGATTCCGAACACCGGGGAGCTGTTTTTT.

This clonotype has ten or more counts. V is TRBV7-9 and J is TRBJ1-2; TRBD1 is a possible D gene (5 bases). The CDR3 consists of 15 residues. Trimming took off 0 bases at V and 5 bases at J, with 13 bases between the two ends. CDR1 is SEHNR, CDR2 FQNEAQ, per germline (reference sequence). CDR3 amino acids: CASSLASGTSYGYTF. The CDR3 DNA reads as TGTGCCAGCAGCTTAGCGTCCGGGACCTCATATGGCTACACCTTC.

As regards this clonotype: A much larger clone sits a single nucleotide away, making a read error possible. The CDR3 reads CASSLAASGVLMNTGELFF. Here the CDR3 DNA reads TGTGCCAGCAGCTTAGCGGCTAGCGGGGTTCTGATGAACACCGGGGAGCTGTTTTTT. The V and J genes are TRBV7-2 and TRBJ2-2; TRBD2 aligns across 9 bases. Germline V gives CDR1 SGHTA, CDR2 FQGNSA. The V gene end was trimmed by 0 bases and the J gene end by 1 base; junction bases not matched to a gene: 9. This CDR3 is built from 19 residues.

This clonotype was picked up many times. This chain joins TRBV28 and TRBJ1-1, with 8 bases fitting TRBD1. CDR1 and CDR2 from the germline V gene are MDHEN and SYDVKM. The CDR3 has 15 amino acids. Trimming removed 4 bases from V and 1 base from J; junction bases left unmatched: 5. CDR3 in DNA: TGTGCCAGCAGTTCCCCCGGGACAGGGAACACTGAAGCTTTCTTT. This codes for CASSSPGTGNTEAFF.

This clonotype was seen a handful of times. The chain combines TRBV6-4 with TRBJ1-2; D gene unclear. CDR3 size: 14 residues. Trimming stripped 6 bases from V and 1 base from J, with 12 bases between. Germline CDR1 is MRHNA and CDR2 is SNTAGT. CDR3 bases: TGTGCCAGCAGCGCTAACGGGCGTAACTATGGCTACACCTTC. This sequence encodes CASSANGRNYGYTF.

Ten or more counts support this clonotype. The CDR3: CSAPRTSYNEQFF. CDR3 sequence (DNA): TGCAGTGCCCCACGGACTAGCTACAATGAGCAGTTCTTC. V usage is TRBV20-1 and J usage is TRBJ2-1; TRBD2 matches 7 bases. With 6 bases clipped from V and 3 bases from J, the junction kept 5 bases outside the gene matches. Germline CDR1 reads DFQATT; CDR2 reads SNEGSKA (reference sequence). This CDR3 region has 13 residues.

This clonotype came up many times. The genes are TRBV25-1 and TRBJ1-6; tentative D call: TRBD1 (6 bases). V lost 3 bases to trimming and J lost 7 bases, with 22 bases between them. Per germline, CDR1 MGHDK and CDR2 SYGVNS. The CDR3 consists of 18 residues. The CDR3 spells CASSEGQGTRPLNSPLHF. The CDR3 DNA reads as TGTGCCAGCAGTGAGGGGCAGGGGACACGTCCCCTAAATTCACCCCTCCACTTT.

This clonotype was picked up many times. The chain combines TRBV7-2 with TRBJ1-1, with a weak D call TRBD1 (6 bases). V lost 1 base and J 1 base, leaving 7 bases between the germline ends. This CDR3 spans 14 amino acids. Germline values: CDR1 SGHTA, CDR2 FQGNSA. Here the CDR3 reads CASSLGQANTEAFF. The CDR3 coding sequence is TGTGCCAGCAGCTTAGGACAGGCGAACACTGAAGCTTTCTTT.

CDR3 residues: CASSIDNGANVLTF. DNA of the CDR3: TGTGCCAGTAGTATCGATAATGGGGCCAACGTCCTGACTTTC. The chain couples TRBV19 to TRBJ2-6; D remains unclear. This CDR3 is 14 amino acids long. Per germline, CDR1 LNHDA and CDR2 SQIVND (reference sequence). Trimming took off 3 bases at V and 3 bases at J, with 6 bases between the two ends.

This clonotype was found many times. For the CDR3, the DNA is TGTGCCAGCAGCCTAAACCGACAGGGACTTACTGAAGCTTTCTTT. Translated: CASSLNRQGLTEAFF. The chain links TRBV7-9 to TRBJ1-1, with 7 bases that match TRBD1. CDR1 and CDR2 (germline): SEHNR, FQNEAQ (reference sequence). This CDR3 is 15 amino acids long. J lost 5 bases, V lost 5 bases, and 11 bases had no gene match.

In this sample, this clonotype turned up many times. The J gene is TRBJ2-3, the V gene TRBV19, with TRBD1 matching 8 bases. V lost 7 bases to trimming and J lost 10 bases; unmatched junction nucleotides: 16. Germline CDR1 and CDR2: LNHDA and SQIVND (reference sequence). This CDR3 contains 15 residues. CDR3 DNA sequence: TGTGCCAGTAAATCCGGGACAGGCAGTGTTGGATCGCAGTATTTT. Translating it yields CASKSGTGSVGSQYF.

In this sample, this clonotype turned up a few times. This rearrangement joins TRBV7-9 to TRBJ1-5; D gene unclear. From germline, CDR1 is SEHNR and CDR2 FQNEAQ (reference sequence). This CDR3 is 13 amino acids long. Trimming pared 4 bases from V and 7 bases from J, leaving 11 bases between. The CDR3 DNA reads as TGTGCCAGCAGCTCTCATAGTGGCCAGCCCCAGCATTTT. Protein product: CASSSHSGQPQHF.

This clonotype was observed at least ten times. The chain couples TRBV20-1 to TRBJ1-2; 7 bases agree with TRBD1. The CDR3 spans 14 residues. CDR1 and CDR2 from the germline V gene are DFQATT and SNEGSKA (reference sequence). V lost 6 bases and J lost 6; bases outside the gene matches: 13. Here the CDR3 reads CSARDSASLDGYTF. DNA of the CDR3: TGCAGTGCCCGGGACAGTGCCTCTCTAGATGGCTACACCTTC.

This clonotype has at least ten counts. The chain is built from TRBV5-6 and TRBJ1-1; D unresolved. The CDR3 contains 14 residues. V was pared by 0 bases and J by 1 base, with 7 bases between. Looked up from germline, CDR1 is SGHDT and CDR2 is YYEEEE. The CDR3 spells CASSLADENTEAFF. The CDR3 bases are TGTGCCAGCAGCTTGGCCGATGAGAACACTGAAGCTTTCTTT.

Many counts were recorded for this clonotype. The CDR3 is CASSPGGEVYEQYF. CDR3 coding DNA: TGTGCCAGCAGCCCCGGCGGGGAGGTCTACGAGCAGTACTTC. The chain uses TRBV5-5 and TRBJ2-7, with D perhaps matching TRBD2 (6 bases). The length of the CDR3 is 14 residues. Germline V gene sequence: CDR1 SGHKS, CDR2 YYEKEE (reference sequence). V shed 4 bases and J shed 3 bases, with 14 bases lying between them.

This clonotype has just a few counts. This chain links TRBV20-1 with TRBJ1-2; 12 nucleotides match TRBD1. CDR1 and CDR2 (germline): DFQATT, SNEGSKA (reference sequence). The trim removed 1 base at V and 7 bases at J, leaving 4 bases unmatched. The CDR3 is made up of 14 amino acids. Written as DNA, the CDR3 is TGCAGTGCTAGAGCGGGACAGGGGGCTCGTGGCTACACCTTC. This encodes CSARAGQGARGYTF.

This clonotype turned up a few times. Here the CDR3 reads CSARGWGTDTQYF. CDR3 nucleotide sequence: TGCAGTGCCAGGGGCTGGGGGACAGATACGCAGTATTTT. The chain links TRBV20-1 to TRBJ2-3; D possibly corresponds to TRBD1 (6 bases). Trimming cost V 6 bases and J 3 bases, with 13 bases left between them. Germline loops: CDR1 DFQATT, CDR2 SNEGSKA (reference sequence). The CDR3 spans 13 residues.

The chain is built from TRBV29-1 and TRBJ2-1; 7 nucleotides match TRBD2. The germline CDR1 and CDR2 sequences are SQVTM and ANQGSEA. This CDR3 has 15 amino acids. The trim removed 3 bases at V and 1 base at J, leaving 6 bases unmatched. CDR3 in amino acids: CSVEGGGVSYNEQFF. The CDR3, as DNA: TGCAGCGTTGAGGGGGGGGGGGTATCCTACAATGAGCAGTTCTTC.

The chain uses TRBV18 and TRBJ2-1; TRBD1 agrees at 8 bases. Germline V gene data show CDR1 as KGHSH and CDR2 as LQKENI. CDR3 length: 16 residues. V gave up 1 base and J gave up 10 bases; unmatched junction bases: 12. CDR3: CASSPQGQAVVSEQFF. The CDR3 nucleotides are TGTGCCAGCTCACCACAGGGACAGGCCGTCGTTTCAGAGCAGTTCTTC.

The chain combines TRBV28 with TRBJ2-7; D possibly uses TRBD1 or TRBD2 (5 bases each). Germline lookup yields CDR1 MDHEN and CDR2 SYDVKM. The CDR3 consists of 13 residues. V was trimmed by 6 bases and J by 0 bases, leaving 9 bases between them. CDR3 protein: CASSRAGSYEQYV. In DNA, the CDR3 is TGTGCCAGCAGCAGGGCGGGCTCCTACGAGCAGTACGTC.

This clonotype was seen ten or more times. The chain couples TRBV20-1 to TRBJ2-3; D is unresolved. V was clipped by 3 bases and J by 2 bases, with 6 bases between them. CDR3 length equals 12 residues. Germline-derived CDR1 and CDR2 are DFQATT and SNEGSKA (reference sequence). For the CDR3, the DNA is TGCAGTGCTAGGCCCCTCACAGATACGCAGTATTTT. Translation gives CSARPLTDTQYF.

This clonotype was seen repeatedly, ten times or more. The chain employs TRBV6-1 and TRBJ1-5; 9 bases agree with TRBD1. The V segment lost 6 bases and the J segment 8 bases; nucleotides outside the gene matches: 8. This CDR3 has 14 amino acids. Germline CDR1 and CDR2: MNHNS and SASEGT. CDR3 in DNA: TGTGCCAGCAGGGACGGGACAGGGATTGAGCCCCAGCATTTT. Residues: CASRDGTGIEPQHF.

This clonotype has a count of ten or more. Relative to the germline gene, one junction end is altered; a read error may explain this. V and J are TRBV6-6 and TRBJ2-3, with a tentative D call TRBD2 (6 bases). From germline, CDR1 is MNHNY and CDR2 SVGAGI (reference sequence). The CDR3 is made up of 16 amino acids. Written as DNA, the CDR3 is TGTGCCAGCGGTTATAGTACAGGAGGGGATTCAGATACGCAGTATTTT. Translation gives CASGYSTGGDSDTQYF.

This clonotype showed up many times. The chain employs TRBV28 and TRBJ1-2; 7 nucleotides align to TRBD1. J gave up 0 bases and V 5 bases, and 9 bases lay outside the gene matches. This CDR3 has 16 residues. Germline V lookup: CDR1 MDHEN, CDR2 SYDVKM. DNA of the CDR3: TGTGCCAGCAGTGCAACAGGGGAGCTCTCTAACTATGGCTACACCTTC. It translates to CASSATGELSNYGYTF.

At least ten counts were recorded for this clonotype. The rearrangement uses TRBV6-5 and TRBJ1-4; a possible D gene is TRBD1 (6 bases). CDR3 length: 15 residues. Per germline, CDR1 MNHEY and CDR2 SVGAGI. Trimming removed 0 bases from V and 8 bases from J, with 13 bases in between. CDR3 coding DNA: TGTGCCAGCAGTTACTCCGGACAGCGCGGGGAAAAACTGTTTTTT. This codes for CASSYSGQRGEKLFF.

V is TRBV5-1 and J is TRBJ2-1; D remains unclear. Germline V gene sequence: CDR1 SGHRS, CDR2 YFSETQ. The CDR3 spans 13 residues. V was pared by 0 bases and J by 8 bases, with 9 bases between. The CDR3 region has the DNA TGCGCCAGCAGCTTGGATGGCCGAGATGAGCAGTTCTTC. Its protein product is CASSLDGRDEQFF.